The rows below give T cell receptor beta chains drawn from one sample of a study of tumor-infiltrating lymphocytes in primary liver carcinoma. TCRdb analysed the multiplex PCR reads with MiXCR anew, one entry per CDR3 protein. The sample yields about 330,000 distinct CDR3 sequences, about 65% seen once. The specimen sequenced was peripheral blood. These receptors all come from a middle-aged man with primary liver carcinoma and hepatitis B virus infection. Each CDR3 is given with its conserved first and last residue. The D gene is left open where the match is weak. Only part of the rows carry a size: once, few, many, or a class if the clone is expanded.

cdr3_aa,cdr3_nt,clone_size,v_call,d_call,j_call
CASSQDAGGSTDTQFF,TGTGCCAGCAGCCAAGATGCTGGCGGGAGCACAGATACGCAGTTTTTT,-,TRBV4-2,TRBD2,TRBJ2-3
CASSHMDVSMNTEIFF,TGTGCCAGCAGTCATATGGACGTGAGCATGAACACTGAAATTTTCTTT,-,TRBV6-5,-,TRBJ1-1
CASSFTIGNYNSPLHF,TGTGCCAGCAGCTTCACCATAGGGAACTATAATTCACCCCTCCACTTT,many,TRBV11-2,-,TRBJ1-6
CTSSFTPTLAGYYNEQFF,TGTACCAGCAGCTTCACCCCCACACTAGCGGGATACTACAATGAGCAGTTCTTC,-,TRBV7-9,TRBD2,TRBJ2-1
CASSLEGRTGNTIYF,TGTGCCAGCAGCTTGGAAGGGCGTACTGGAAACACCATATATTTT,few,TRBV5-8,-,TRBJ1-3
CASSLLAGDEQYF,TGTGCCAGCAGTTTATTGGCAGGGGACGAGCAGTACTTC,few,TRBV12-3/TRBV12-4,-,TRBJ2-7
CASSFLGLYEQYF,TGTGCCAGCAGTTTTCTGGGGCTCTACGAGCAGTACTTC,few,TRBV28,-,TRBJ2-7
CAGSMNGGHEQYF,TGTGCCGGCAGCATGAACGGGGGCCACGAGCAGTACTTC,-,TRBV6-5,-,TRBJ2-7
CVSSQHNAPAAQHF,TGCGTCAGCAGCCAACACAACGCGCCCGCGGCCCAGCATTTT,-,TRBV4-1,-,TRBJ1-5
CASSQEMNSYNEQFF,TGCGCCAGCAGCCAAGAGATGAACTCCTACAATGAGCAGTTCTTC,many,TRBV4-3,-,TRBJ2-1
CASSPGLTGGSYNGQFF,TGTGCCAGCAGCCCGGGACTAACGGGAGGGTCCTACAATGGGCAGTTCTTC,-,TRBV11-2,TRBD2,TRBJ2-1